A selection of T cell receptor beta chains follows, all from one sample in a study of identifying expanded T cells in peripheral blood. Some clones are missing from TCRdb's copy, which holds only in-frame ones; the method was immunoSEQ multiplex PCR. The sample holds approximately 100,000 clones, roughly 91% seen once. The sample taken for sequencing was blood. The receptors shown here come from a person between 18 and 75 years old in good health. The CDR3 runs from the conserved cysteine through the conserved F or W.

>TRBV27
CASSPRDRNNEQFF
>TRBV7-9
CASSLGTSGGQDTQYF
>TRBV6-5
CASVPDRSGRGYTF
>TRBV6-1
CASRDQRGHTDTQYF
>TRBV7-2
CASTLWGAEDTQYF
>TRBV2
CASDRSSGYEQYF
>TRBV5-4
CASSFNQDLLINGYTF
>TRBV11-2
CASSFGETQYF
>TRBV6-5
CASNRALRVAEQYF
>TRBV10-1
CATQGRTGELFF
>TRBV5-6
CASSDFRGANTEAFF
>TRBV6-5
CASIGGANVLTF
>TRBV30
CAWSRDAGGEKLFF
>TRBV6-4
CASSPGTSGGTDTQYF
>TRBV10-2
CASRDRVGEKLFF
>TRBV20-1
CSANRGTEAFF
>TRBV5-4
CASSRDRTETQYF
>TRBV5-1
CASSLAQEGETQYF
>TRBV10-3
CAISDLGPLHF
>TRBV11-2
CASSLVGQGSYNSPLHF
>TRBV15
CATSRELGGGAYNEQFF
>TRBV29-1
CSVTHETGTSEQYF
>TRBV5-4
CASSLAGQGPMTQHF
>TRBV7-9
CASSWGRVSGNTIYF
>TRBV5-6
CASSFSYSPLHF
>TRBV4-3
CASSQDRALSGGPTETQYF
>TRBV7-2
CASSLRVGTSGVSSYEQYF
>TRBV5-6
CASTSGHVYGYTF
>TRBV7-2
CASSQVLSGWPMDTQYF
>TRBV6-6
CASSYSTGVRNEQYF
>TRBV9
CASSVRRGGGEQFF
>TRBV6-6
CASSPEDYGYTF
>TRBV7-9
CASNRGDYNSPLHF
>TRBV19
CASRTGRLTDTQYF
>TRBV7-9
CASSLEHAWGYTF
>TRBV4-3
CASSQELEGGFSGANVLTF
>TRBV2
CASLWNGGLDNEQFF
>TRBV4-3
CASSQRSGGANEQFF
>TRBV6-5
CASRPGVVAQETQYF
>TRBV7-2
CASSLEGAGANGYTF
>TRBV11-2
CASSLMASGQPQHF
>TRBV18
CASSLTTVQGTLHYEQYF
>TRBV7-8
CASSPTTGYNSPLHF
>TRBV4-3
CASSQAYGTLEAFF
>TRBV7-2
CASGARDQPQHF
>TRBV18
CASSPPFHYGYTF
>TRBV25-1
CASSGDRLIYGYTF